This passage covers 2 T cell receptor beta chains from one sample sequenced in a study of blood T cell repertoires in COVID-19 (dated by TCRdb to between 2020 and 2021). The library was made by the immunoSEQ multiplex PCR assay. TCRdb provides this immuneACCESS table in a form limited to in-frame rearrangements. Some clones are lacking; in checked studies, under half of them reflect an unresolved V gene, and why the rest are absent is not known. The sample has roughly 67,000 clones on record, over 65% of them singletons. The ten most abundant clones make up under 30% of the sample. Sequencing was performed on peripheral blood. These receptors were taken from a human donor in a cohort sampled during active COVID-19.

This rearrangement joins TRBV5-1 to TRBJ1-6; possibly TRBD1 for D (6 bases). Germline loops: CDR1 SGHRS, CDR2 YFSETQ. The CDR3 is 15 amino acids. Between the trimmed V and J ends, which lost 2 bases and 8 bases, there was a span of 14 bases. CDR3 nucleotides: TGCGCCAGCAGCTTCGAACAGGGCCTCGATTCACCCCTCCACTTT. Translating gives CASSFEQGLDSPLHF. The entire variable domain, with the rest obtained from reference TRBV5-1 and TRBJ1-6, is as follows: KAGVTQTPRYLIKTRGQQVTLSCSPISGHRSVSWYQQTPGQGLQFLFEYFSETQRNKGNFPGRFSGRQFSNSRSEMNVSTLELGDSALYLCASSFEQGLDSPLHFGNGTRLTVT.

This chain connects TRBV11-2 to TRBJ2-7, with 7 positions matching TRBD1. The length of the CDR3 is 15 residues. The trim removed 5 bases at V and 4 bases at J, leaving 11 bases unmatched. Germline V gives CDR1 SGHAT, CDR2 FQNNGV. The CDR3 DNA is TGTGCCAGCAGCAGGAACAGGGGCCTTCCTTACGAGCAGTACTTC. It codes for CASSRNRGLPYEQYF.